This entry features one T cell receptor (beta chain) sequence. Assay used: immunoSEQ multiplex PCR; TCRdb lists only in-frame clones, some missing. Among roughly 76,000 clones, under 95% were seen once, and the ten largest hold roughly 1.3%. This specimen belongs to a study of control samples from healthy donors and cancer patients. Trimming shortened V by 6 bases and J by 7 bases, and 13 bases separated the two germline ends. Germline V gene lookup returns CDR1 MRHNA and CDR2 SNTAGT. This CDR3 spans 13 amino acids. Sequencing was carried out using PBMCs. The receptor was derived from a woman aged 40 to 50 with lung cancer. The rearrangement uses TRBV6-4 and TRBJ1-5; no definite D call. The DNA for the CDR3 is TGTGCCAGCAGAGCTGATGTAGAGCAGCCCCAGCATTTT. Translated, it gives CASRADVEQPQHF.